This passage covers 17 T cell receptor beta chains from one sample sequenced in a study of T cell changes during pregnancy in multiple sclerosis. Produced via immunoSEQ multiplex PCR; TCRdb's table is partial and in-frame only. The sample holds about 74,000 clones, 92% seen once. The sample consisted of peripheral blood, taken after pregnancy. The receptors derive from a female donor in good health, enrolled as a control in a pregnancy study.

This clone was detected only once. The J gene is TRBJ2-1, the V gene TRBV12-5; D perhaps matches TRBD2 (5 bases). The V and J ends lost 0 bases and 2 bases respectively, with 23 bases between them. Germline V lookup: CDR1 LGHNT, CDR2 FRNRAP. CDR3 length: 20 amino acids. In DNA form, the CDR3 reads TGTGCTAGTGGTTTGGTACTAGGTGGCAGAGGAGCAGGAACCTACAATGAGCAGTTCTTC. It translates to CASGLVLGGRGAGTYNEQFF.

The gene calls are TRBV29-1 and TRBJ1-2; TRBD1 might be the D (5 bases). CDR1 is SQVTM, CDR2 ANQGSEA, per germline. Trimming pared 5 bases from V and 8 bases from J, leaving 15 bases between. There are 12 residues in the CDR3. CDR3 in amino acids: CSVRRVRGGYTF. The DNA of the CDR3 is TGCAGCGTTCGGAGGGTCCGGGGCGGCTACACCTTC. The full variable domain, its missing parts supplied by reference TRBV29-1 and TRBJ1-2, is SAVISQKPSRDICQRGTSLTIQCQVDSQVTMMFWYRQQPGQSLTLIATANQGSEATYESGFVIDKFPISRPNLTFSTLTVSNMSPEDSSIYLCSVRRVRGGYTFGSGTRLTVV.

With regard to this clone: At one of its ends the junction is not consistent with the germline gene, which may arise from a read error. The V and J genes are TRBV10-3 and TRBJ1-1; 8 bases fit TRBD1. The CDR3 is made up of 11 amino acids. Germline-derived CDR1 and CDR2 are ENHRY and SYGVKD. The CDR3 DNA follows: TGTGCCATCAGTGAGTCCTCGGGACAGGTCTTT. This sequence encodes CAISESSGQVF.

The chain has TRBV6-1 and TRBJ1-4; TRBD1 agrees at 9 bases. The CDR3 runs 15 residues. The V gene's germline CDR1 is MNHNS and CDR2 SASEGT. J lost 8 bases, V lost 7 bases, and 11 bases had no gene match. The CDR3 reads CASTLGGTGWEKLFF. In DNA, the CDR3 is TGTGCCAGCACCTTAGGTGGGACAGGGTGGGAAAAACTGTTTTTT.

V is TRBV27 and J is TRBJ2-7, with 9 positions matching TRBD2. This CDR3 is 14 amino acids long. V shed 5 bases and J 2 bases; nucleotides not matched to a gene: 4. Germline-derived CDR1 and CDR2 are MNHEY and SMNVEV (reference sequence). The CDR3 loop reads CASSRAGGAYEQYF. CDR3 sequence (DNA): TGTGCCAGCAGTCGAGCGGGAGGCGCCTACGAGCAGTACTTC.

The chain employs TRBV7-2 and TRBJ2-7; possibly TRBD2 for D (6 bases). Germline CDR1 SGHTA, CDR2 FQGNSA. The CDR3 has 15 amino acids. V gave up 2 bases and J gave up 1 base, with 12 bases separating them. The CDR3 DNA follows: TGTGCCAGCAGCTTAACCGGGACTTATTCCTACGAGCAGTACTTC. Protein sequence: CASSLTGTYSYEQYF. The whole variable domain, filled in from reference TRBV7-2 and TRBJ2-7, reads GAGVSQSPSNKVTEKGKDVELRCDPISGHTALYWYRQSLGQGLEFLIYFQGNSAPDKSGLPSDRFSAERTGGSVSTLTIQRTQQEDSAVYLCASSLTGTYSYEQYFGPGTRLTVT.

The CDR3: CVRRKGNAGASYEQYF. The CDR3, as DNA: TGTGTCAGAAGAAAGGGGAACGCGGGGGCTTCCTACGAGCAGTACTTC. V and J are TRBV7-5 and TRBJ2-7; TRBD2 was called by the table and not checked on the DNA. TRBV7-5 counts as a pseudogene. CDR3 length: 16 residues.

The chain links TRBV10-3 to TRBJ2-3; the D gene is possibly TRBD2 (6 bases). The germline V gene has CDR1 ENHRY and CDR2 SYGVKD. Trimming pared 6 bases from V and 5 bases from J, leaving 15 bases between. CDR3 size: 14 residues. The CDR3 protein is CAIRGGGPEDTQYF. The CDR3 nucleotides are TGTGCCATCAGGGGCGGAGGGCCAGAAGATACGCAGTATTTT.

V usage is TRBV5-8 and J usage is TRBJ2-3; 14 positions agree with TRBD2. The CDR3 spans 16 residues. The J segment lost 6 bases and the V segment lost 2 bases, leaving 5 bases of the junction unmatched. In germline, CDR1 is SGHTS, CDR2 YDEGEE. The CDR3 here is CASSFRTSGRWDTQYF. CDR3 sequence (DNA): TGTGCCAGCAGCTTTCGGACTAGCGGGAGGTGGGATACGCAGTATTTT. Looking up the rest from reference TRBV5-8 and TRBJ2-3 gives the full variable domain: EAGVTQSPTHLIKTRGQQATLRCSPISGHTSVYWYQQALGLGLQFLLWYDEGEERNRGNFPPRFSGRQFPNYSSELNVNALELEDSALYLCASSFRTSGRWDTQYFGPGTRLTVL.

The rearrangement uses TRBV19 and TRBJ1-1, with TRBD1 matching 8 bases. This CDR3 comprises 13 residues. Germline V CDR1 and CDR2: LNHDA, SQIVND (reference sequence). With V trimmed by 7 bases and J by 1 base, 2 bases remained unmatched. CDR3 DNA sequence: TGTGCCAGTACTGACAGGGGGAACACTGAAGCTTTCTTT. It specifies CASTDRGNTEAFF.

The V and J genes are TRBV10-3 and TRBJ2-1, with TRBD2 matching 9 bases. From germline, CDR1 is ENHRY and CDR2 SYGVKD. V lost 2 bases, J lost 1 base, and 3 bases stayed unmatched. The CDR3 has 16 amino acids. The DNA of the CDR3 is TGTGCCATCAGTGAGGGGACTAGCTCATCCTACAATGAGCAGTTCTTC. Translated: CAISEGTSSSYNEQFF.

V usage is TRBV5-1 and J usage is TRBJ2-3, with D tentatively TRBD2 (6 bases). CDR1 is SGHRS and CDR2 is YFSETQ in the germline V gene. There are 14 residues in the CDR3. V dropped 4 bases and J dropped 6 bases, with 15 bases sitting between them. CDR3 loop: CASSNGTLGDTQYF. DNA of the CDR3: TGCGCCAGCAGCAACGGGACTCTCGGGGATACGCAGTATTTT.

This chain joins TRBV19 and TRBJ2-7, with 7 nucleotides matching TRBD1. The CDR3 is made up of 14 amino acids. Trimming cost V 7 bases and J 0 bases; bases outside gene matches: 6. The germline CDR1 and CDR2 sequences are LNHDA and SQIVND (reference sequence). The CDR3 DNA is TGTGCCAGTACCCGGACAGGAAGCTCCTACGAGCAGTACTTC. Residues: CASTRTGSSYEQYF.

This clone was observed a handful of times. This chain joins TRBV5-5 and TRBJ2-1; 8 positions match TRBD2. Germline V gives CDR1 SGHKS, CDR2 YYEKEE (reference sequence). The trim removed 3 bases at V and 9 bases at J, leaving 14 bases unmatched. The CDR3 has 16 residues. DNA of the CDR3: TGTGCCAGCAGCTACACCCGACTAGCGACTGGGGGTGAGCAGTTCTTC. As protein: CASSYTRLATGGEQFF.

This sequence joins TRBV15 and TRBJ2-5; D might be TRBD1 (5 bases). The tail of the sequence fits TRBJ2-7 better, so the J call may be wrong. The CDR3 consists of 13 residues. CDR1 is LNHNV and CDR2 is YYDKDF in the germline V gene (reference sequence). This CDR3 is CATSRTVDYEQYF. The CDR3, as DNA: TGTGCCACCAGCAGGACAGTGGACTACGAGCAGTACTTC.

The rearrangement links TRBV29-1 to TRBJ2-4; perhaps TRBD2 as D (6 bases). V lost 5 bases and J 2 bases, leaving 16 bases between the germline ends. Germline loops: CDR1 SQVTM, CDR2 ANQGSEA. CDR3 length: 15 amino acids. The CDR3 nucleotides read TGCAGCGTTCGTGCCTCGGGAGTAACCAAAAACATTCAGTACTTC. Protein product: CSVRASGVTKNIQYF.

V is TRBV5-1 and J is TRBJ2-1; 9 bases are a match to TRBD2. CDR3 size: 15 residues. Germline V gene data show CDR1 as SGHRS and CDR2 as YFSETQ. V trimming: 4 bases; J trimming: 4 bases; junction bases outside the gene matches: 6. DNA of the CDR3: TGCGCCAGCAGCATTCTAGCGGGGAGTTACAATGAGCAGTTCTTC. Its protein is CASSILAGSYNEQFF.